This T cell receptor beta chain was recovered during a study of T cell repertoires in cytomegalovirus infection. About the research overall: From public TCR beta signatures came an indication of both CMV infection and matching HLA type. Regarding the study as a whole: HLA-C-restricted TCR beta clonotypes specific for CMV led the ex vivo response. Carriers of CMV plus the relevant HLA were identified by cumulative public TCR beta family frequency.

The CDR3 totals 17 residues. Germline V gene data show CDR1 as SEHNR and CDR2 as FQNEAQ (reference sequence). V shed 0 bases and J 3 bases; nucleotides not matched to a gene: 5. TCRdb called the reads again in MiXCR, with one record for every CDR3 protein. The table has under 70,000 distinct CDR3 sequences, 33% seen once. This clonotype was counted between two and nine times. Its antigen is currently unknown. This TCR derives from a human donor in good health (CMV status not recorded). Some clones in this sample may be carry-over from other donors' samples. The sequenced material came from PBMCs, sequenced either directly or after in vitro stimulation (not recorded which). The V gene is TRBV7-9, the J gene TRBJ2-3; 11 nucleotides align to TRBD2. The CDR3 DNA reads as TGTGCCAGCAGCTTAGCGTACGGGACTAGCGGTACAGATACGCAGTATTTT. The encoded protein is CASSLAYGTSGTDTQYF.